This paragraph covers one TCR beta chain sequence. This clonotype has only a few counts. The specificity of this receptor is unknown. No per-base quality is available; no much larger clone lies one base away. These data are taken from a study of early T cells in non-severe SARS-CoV-2 infection (dated by TCRdb to the early 2020s). Looking at the study overall: TCR sequencing used bulk RNA from unsorted whole blood, so alpha and beta chains could not be paired. Broad study findings and their caveats: VDJdb matching was skewed toward anti-spike CD8 responses, so virus-specific expansions were likely underestimated and private and CD4 specificities were missed.

Between the V and J ends, shortened by 1 base and 6 bases respectively, the junction contains 8 bases. The germline V gene sets CDR1 to SGHRS and CDR2 to YFSETQ. There are 12 amino acids in the CDR3, from cysteine to phenylalanine inclusive. The DNA shown is the 36-base CDR3, in frame from base 1. Library method: 5' RACE. Instrument used: NextSeq 500. Unique molecular identifiers were attached to individual cDNA molecules in the TCR library protocol so that sequencing error and PCR bias could be corrected. Both TCR alpha and beta chains were sequenced, and tight co-correlation was observed between alpha and beta sequence abundances in each sample. Regarding the original processing steps: V gene, J gene and CDR3 annotation of TCR sequences was performed with Decombinator V4. Expanded TCRs were defined as changing significantly between any two time points under a Poisson model with p below 0.0001. TCR abundances were normalised to the total number of TCRs sequenced per sample and expressed as counts per million. MAIT TCRs were defined by TRAV1-2 paired with TRAJ12, TRAJ20 or TRAJ33, and iNKT TCRs by TRAV10 paired with TRAJ18. VDJdb, accessed 1 November 2021, was searched for CMV, EBV and SARS-CoV-2 annotated TCRs, with TCRs annotated for multiple antigens excluded. TCRdb took the public reads, trimmed them with fastp at Q25, ran MiXCR for clone calling and kept in-frame beta chains. Rows are unified per CDR3 protein, each entry keeping the most common DNA and genes. These V and J calls originate from TCRdb's pipeline instead of the authors' own analysis. Counted in this sample were roughly 30,000 distinct CDR3 sequences; more than 4% of them appeared once. The ten largest clones take up approximately 2.4% of the sample.

This was a case-control study nested in a cohort of healthcare workers in London, UK, who had nasopharyngeal swab PCR tests and blood samples taken every week. Healthcare workers were enrolled in the week of the UK lockdown, from 23 to 31 March 2020, and were followed every week for up to roughly 15 weeks. The rearranged segments are TRBV5-1 and TRBJ2-7; TRBD2 is a weak D gene call, 6 bases matching. This clonotype originated in an adult who was a healthcare worker with PCR-confirmed SARS-CoV-2 infection or an uninfected control (not recorded which). Sequencing input: whole blood. The DNA reads as follows: TGCGCCAGCAGCTTGCCCGGGAGCGAGCAGTACTTC. Its protein product is CASSLPGSEQYF.